These T cell receptor beta chains were read from a single sample in a study of shared clonotypes between healthy human individuals. The assay was immunoSEQ multiplex PCR, and TCRdb's table has in-frame clones only and misses some. Counted here are roughly 500,000 clones, 81% occurring once; the ten biggest clones make up about an eighth. The sample consisted of PBMCs. These receptor sequences come from a woman aged 40 to 55 in good health. Some clones in this sample may be carry-over from other donors' samples. Each CDR3 is given with its conserved first and last residue. Each record gives: J gene, clone size, V gene, D gene, CDR3 protein, CDR3 DNA. A D gene is named only where the DNA matches it firmly. A clone size is listed for some rows: how often the clone was seen (once, few, many), or a class if it is expanded.

J: TRBJ2-2
size: .
V: TRBV7-6
D: .
CDR3: CASSLAGPNTGELFF
DNA: TGTGCCAGCAGCTTAGCAGGGCCGAACACCGGGGAGCTGTTTTTT

J: TRBJ1-2
size: once
V: TRBV7-9
D: .
CDR3: CASSPPIGQRANYGYTF
DNA: TGTGCCAGCAGCCCACCTATAGGGCAGAGAGCCAACTATGGCTACACCTTC

J: TRBJ1-4
size: .
V: TRBV5-6
D: .
CDR3: CASSLGTSDEKLFF
DNA: TGTGCCAGCAGCTTGGGGACCAGCGATGAAAAACTGTTTTTT

J: TRBJ2-2
size: .
V: TRBV6-5
D: .
CDR3: CASSSGGELFF
DNA: TGTGCCAGCAGTTCAGGCGGGGAGCTGTTTTTT

J: TRBJ2-5
size: .
V: TRBV5-1
D: TRBD1
CDR3: CASSLVTGGAETQYF
DNA: TGCGCCAGCAGTCTCGTTACAGGGGGCGCGGAGACCCAGTACTTC

J: TRBJ2-5
size: .
V: TRBV7-8
D: TRBD2
CDR3: CASSPVAGVETQYF
DNA: TGTGCCAGCAGCCCAGTAGCGGGAGTAGAGACCCAGTACTTC

J: TRBJ2-7
size: many
V: TRBV10-3
D: .
CDR3: CAISDLTSLRPHEQYF
DNA: TGTGCCATCAGTGATCTCACTAGCCTACGCCCTCACGAGCAGTACTTC

J: TRBJ2-5
size: .
V: TRBV10-3
D: TRBD2
CDR3: CAISALGLAGIPKETQYF
DNA: TGTGCCATCAGTGCCTTGGGACTAGCGGGAATCCCTAAAGAGACCCAGTACTTC

J: TRBJ2-5
size: few
V: TRBV30
D: .
CDR3: CAWDGFGTVFQETQYF
DNA: TGTGCCTGGGATGGTTTCGGTACGGTGTTCCAAGAGACCCAGTACTTC

J: TRBJ2-5
size: .
V: TRBV6-5
D: .
CDR3: CASSRRVPEETQYF
DNA: TGTGCCAGCAGCCGCCGTGTCCCTGAGGAGACCCAGTACTTC

J: TRBJ1-5
size: .
V: TRBV30
D: .
CDR3: CAWSPGGNQPQHF
DNA: TGTGCCTGGAGCCCGGGGGGCAATCAGCCCCAGCATTTT

J: TRBJ1-1
size: .
V: TRBV5-1
D: .
CDR3: CASSPSSGRRTEAFF
DNA: TGCGCCAGCAGCCCCTCATCAGGGAGGCGCACTGAAGCTTTCTTT

J: TRBJ2-1
size: .
V: TRBV28
D: TRBD2
CDR3: CASSFLPSGKNNEQFF
DNA: TGTGCCAGCAGTTTTTTGCCCAGCGGGAAGAACAATGAGCAGTTCTTC

J: TRBJ1-1
size: few
V: TRBV7-8
D: .
CDR3: CASSLRPLIYQAENTEAFF
DNA: TGTGCCAGCAGCTTAAGGCCCCTAATCTATCAGGCGGAGAACACTGAAGCTTTCTTT

J: TRBJ2-7
size: .
V: TRBV28
D: .
CDR3: CASSVYTYEQYF
DNA: TGTGCCAGCAGTGTCTACACCTACGAGCAGTACTTC

J: TRBJ2-7
size: .
V: TRBV29-1
D: TRBD2
CDR3: CSVRGRGDSYEQYF
DNA: TGCAGCGTAAGAGGGCGGGGGGACTCCTACGAGCAGTACTTC

J: TRBJ1-1
size: .
V: TRBV6-5
D: .
CDR3: CASSYAAANTEAFF
DNA: TGTGCCAGCAGTTACGCGGCGGCGAACACTGAAGCTTTCTTT

J: TRBJ2-7
size: .
V: TRBV19
D: .
CDR3: CASGRGTSSYEQYF
DNA: TGTGCCAGTGGAAGGGGGACTTCGAGCTACGAGCAGTACTTC

J: TRBJ2-1
size: few
V: TRBV5-1
D: TRBD2
CDR3: CASSLAGGVRDEQFF
DNA: TGCGCCAGCAGCTTGGCGGGAGGGGTCCGGGATGAGCAGTTCTTC

J: TRBJ2-7
size: few
V: TRBV6-5
D: TRBD2
CDR3: CASSQTSGSSYEQYF
DNA: TGTGCCAGCAGCCAGACTAGCGGGAGCTCCTACGAGCAGTACTTC

J: TRBJ2-1
size: .
V: TRBV11-2
D: .
CDR3: CASSLVVGGDNEQFF
DNA: TGTGCCAGCAGCTTAGTGGTCGGGGGCGACAATGAGCAGTTCTTC

J: TRBJ2-7
size: .
V: TRBV10-1
D: TRBD1
CDR3: CASSEGRDRESIEQYF
DNA: TGCGCCAGCAGTGAGGGGAGGGACAGGGAGTCTATCGAGCAGTACTTC

J: TRBJ1-2
size: .
V: TRBV27
D: TRBD1
CDR3: CASTLYQGAYGYTF
DNA: TGTGCCAGCACCTTATACCAGGGGGCCTATGGCTACACCTTC

J: TRBJ2-7
size: once
V: TRBV28
D: TRBD1
CDR3: CASSTSDRGHEQYF
DNA: TGTGCCAGCAGTACCTCTGACAGGGGCCACGAGCAGTACTTC

J: TRBJ2-5
size: .
V: TRBV7-2
D: TRBD2
CDR3: CASSVSGSGETQYF
DNA: TGTGCCAGCAGCGTCAGCGGGAGTGGGGAGACCCAGTACTTC

J: TRBJ2-7
size: .
V: TRBV6-6
D: .
CDR3: CASSRARSSYEQYF
DNA: TGTGCCAGCAGTCGGGCCAGGAGCTCCTACGAGCAGTACTTC

J: TRBJ2-7
size: .
V: TRBV30
D: TRBD1
CDR3: CAWSVRGQGQYF
DNA: TGTGCCTGGAGTGTACGGGGACAGGGGCAGTACTTC

J: TRBJ1-2
size: .
V: TRBV7-9
D: .
CDR3: CASSSTTRVNYGYTF
DNA: TGTGCCAGCAGCTCCACGACCAGAGTAAACTATGGCTACACCTTC

J: TRBJ2-2
size: many
V: TRBV10-3
D: TRBD2
CDR3: CAISESSGGNTGELFF
DNA: TGTGCCATCAGTGAGTCCAGCGGGGGTAACACCGGGGAGCTGTTTTTT

J: TRBJ2-3
size: few
V: TRBV6-1
D: .
CDR3: CASSGPGGTDTQYF
DNA: TGTGCCAGCAGTGGCCCAGGGGGCACAGATACGCAGTATTTT

J: TRBJ1-1
size: .
V: TRBV27
D: .
CDR3: CASSWGPLAGTEAFF
DNA: TGTGCCAGCAGTTGGGGACCCTTGGCGGGCACTGAAGCTTTCTTT

J: TRBJ2-7
size: .
V: TRBV5-1
D: .
CDR3: CASSLQGTYEQYF
DNA: TGCGCCAGCAGCTTACAGGGAACCTACGAGCAGTACTTC

J: TRBJ2-2
size: .
V: TRBV10-3
D: TRBD2
CDR3: CATRDYPGELFF
DNA: TGTGCCACCCGGGACTACCCCGGGGAGCTGTTTTTT

J: TRBJ2-2
size: .
V: TRBV5-1
D: TRBD2
CDR3: CASSRLAGRNTGELFF
DNA: TGCGCCAGCAGCCGACTAGCGGGCCGGAACACCGGGGAGCTGTTTTTT

J: TRBJ2-5
size: .
V: TRBV7-3
D: TRBD2
CDR3: CASSRMGTSGSETQYF
DNA: TGTGCCAGCAGCCGGATGGGGACTAGCGGGAGTGAGACCCAGTACTTC

J: TRBJ2-5
size: .
V: TRBV5-1
D: TRBD2
CDR3: CASGTGTSVQETQYF
DNA: TGCGCCAGCGGTACCGGGACTAGCGTTCAAGAGACCCAGTACTTC

J: TRBJ1-2
size: .
V: TRBV7-9
D: .
CDR3: CASSSWGAGGYTF
DNA: TGTGCCAGCAGCTCGTGGGGGGCAGGTGGCTACACCTTC

J: TRBJ2-1
size: once
V: TRBV29-1
D: .
CDR3: CSVVEQFF
DNA: TGCAGCGTTGTTGAGCAGTTCTTC

J: TRBJ1-5
size: .
V: TRBV28
D: .
CDR3: CASDTSNQPQHF
DNA: TGTGCCAGCGACACTAGCAATCAGCCCCAGCATTTT

J: TRBJ2-1
size: .
V: TRBV4-3
D: .
CDR3: CASSQDQGTYNEQFF
DNA: TGCGCCAGCAGCCAAGATCAAGGAACCTACAATGAGCAGTTCTTC

J: TRBJ1-2
size: .
V: TRBV6-1
D: .
CDR3: CASREYYGYTF
DNA: TGTGCCAGCAGAGAATACTATGGCTACACCTTC

J: TRBJ2-7
size: .
V: TRBV2
D: TRBD1
CDR3: CASSPEGAEQYF
DNA: TGTGCCAGCAGTCCCGAGGGGGCCGAGCAGTACTTC

J: TRBJ2-7
size: .
V: TRBV6-1
D: TRBD1
CDR3: CASWDRASSYEQYF
DNA: TGTGCCAGCTGGGACAGGGCAAGCTCCTACGAGCAGTACTTC

J: TRBJ2-1
size: .
V: TRBV5-1
D: .
CDR3: CASSMQQGLAGEQFF
DNA: TGCGCCAGCAGTATGCAACAGGGCCTCGCGGGTGAGCAGTTCTTC

J: TRBJ1-4
size: .
V: TRBV6-5
D: TRBD1
CDR3: CASRSPGQGNEKLFF
DNA: TGTGCCAGCAGGTCTCCGGGACAGGGGAATGAAAAACTGTTTTTT

J: TRBJ1-3
size: .
V: TRBV10-3
D: .
CDR3: CAISDGRSGNTIYF
DNA: TGTGCCATCAGTGACGGCCGCTCTGGAAACACCATATATTTT

J: TRBJ2-3
size: few
V: TRBV5-1
D: .
CDR3: CASSPGQPSTDTQYF
DNA: TGCGCCAGCAGTCCGGGACAACCTAGCACAGATACGCAGTATTTT

J: TRBJ1-3
size: .
V: TRBV6-5
D: .
CDR3: CASTRPGSGNTIYF
DNA: TGTGCCAGCACTAGACCTGGCTCTGGAAACACCATATATTTT

J: TRBJ2-5
size: .
V: TRBV19
D: .
CDR3: CASSSQVVETQYF
DNA: TGTGCCAGTAGTAGCCAGGTTGTTGAGACCCAGTACTTC

J: TRBJ1-2
size: .
V: TRBV13
D: .
CDR3: CASSLAQAWGGYTF
DNA: TGTGCCAGCAGCTTAGCTCAGGCCTGGGGTGGCTACACCTTC

J: TRBJ1-5
size: .
V: TRBV29-1
D: .
CDR3: CSVGGAENQPQHF
DNA: TGCAGCGTTGGCGGGGCCGAGAATCAGCCCCAGCATTTT